This T cell receptor beta chain was sequenced during a study of blood T cell repertoires in COVID-19. Clones were read by immunoSEQ multiplex PCR, and TCRdb kept only the in-frame ones, dropping some. The sample lists approximately 52,000 clones, more than 90% seen once, with about 6% in the top ten. V lost 0 bases and J lost 1, with 17 bases in between. CDR1 MNHNS and CDR2 SASEGT come from the germline V gene. This CDR3 spans 18 amino acids. Sequenced sample: peripheral blood. This chain joins TRBV6-1 and TRBJ2-3, with D unresolved. The TCR sequence derives from a man between 50 and 59 years old with active COVID-19. DNA for the CDR3: TGTGCCAGCAGTGAAGCGCCGAGAGGCTTTCGGGGCACAGATACGCAGTATTTT. As protein: CASSEAPRGFRGTDTQYF.